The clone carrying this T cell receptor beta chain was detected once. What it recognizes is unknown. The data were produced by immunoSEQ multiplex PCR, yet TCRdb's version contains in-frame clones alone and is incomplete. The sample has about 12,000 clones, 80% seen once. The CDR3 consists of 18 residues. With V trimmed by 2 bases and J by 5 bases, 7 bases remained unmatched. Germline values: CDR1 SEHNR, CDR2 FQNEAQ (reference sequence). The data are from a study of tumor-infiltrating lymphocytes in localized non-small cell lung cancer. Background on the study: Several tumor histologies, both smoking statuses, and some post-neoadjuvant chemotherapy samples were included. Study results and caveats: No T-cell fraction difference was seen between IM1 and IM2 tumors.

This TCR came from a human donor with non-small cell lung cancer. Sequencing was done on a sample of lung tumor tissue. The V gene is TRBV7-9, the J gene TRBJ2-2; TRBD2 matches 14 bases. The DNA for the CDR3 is TGTGCCAGCAGCTTATCTCGACTAGCGGGGGGGCGGACCGGGGAGCTGTTTTTT. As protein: CASSLSRLAGGRTGELFF.